This T cell receptor (beta chain) was profiled in a study of cytomegalovirus exposure and HLA in healthy donors. The CDR3 sequence is 13 residues long. Germline lookup yields CDR1 GTSNPN and CDR2 SVGIG (reference sequence). V dropped 0 bases and J dropped 5 bases, with 10 bases sitting between them. As to this clone: Its specificity is unknown.

Findings of the study overall: In a later analysis, first-cohort TCR clusters were found to tend to co-occur in the approximately 120 validation repertoires. Most TCR sequences showed up rarely, but some public TCRs showed up in many donors. It was reported that the classifier diagnosed cytomegalovirus status with high specificity and sensitivity in both the original and validation cohorts.

Assay used: immunoSEQ multiplex PCR; TCRdb lists only in-frame clones, some missing. Found here are 200,000 to 250,000 clones, roughly 84% of them singletons; the top ten hold roughly 2%. The specimen sequenced was PBMCs. The source of this sequence is a woman between 18 and 29 years old in good health and CMV-seropositive. V and J are TRBV30 and TRBJ1-1; D is possibly TRBD1 (5 bases). CDR3 bases: TGTGCCTGGAGTGTAGGGGAAGGGACTGAAGCTTTCTTT. It yields the protein CAWSVGEGTEAFF.